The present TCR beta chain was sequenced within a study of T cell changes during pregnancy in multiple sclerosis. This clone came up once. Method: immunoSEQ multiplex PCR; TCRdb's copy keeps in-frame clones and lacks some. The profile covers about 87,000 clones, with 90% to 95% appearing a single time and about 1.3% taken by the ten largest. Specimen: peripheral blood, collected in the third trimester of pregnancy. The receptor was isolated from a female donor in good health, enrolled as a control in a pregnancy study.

CDR3 sequence: CAISERGGETQYF. CDR3 coding DNA: TGTGCCATCTCGGAGAGGGGGGGAGAGACCCAGTACTTC. This chain joins TRBV10-3 and TRBJ2-5; maybe TRBD2 (7 bases). CDR1 and CDR2 (germline): ENHRY, SYGVKD. The CDR3 is 13 residues long. V lost 8 bases and J lost 4, with 14 bases in between.